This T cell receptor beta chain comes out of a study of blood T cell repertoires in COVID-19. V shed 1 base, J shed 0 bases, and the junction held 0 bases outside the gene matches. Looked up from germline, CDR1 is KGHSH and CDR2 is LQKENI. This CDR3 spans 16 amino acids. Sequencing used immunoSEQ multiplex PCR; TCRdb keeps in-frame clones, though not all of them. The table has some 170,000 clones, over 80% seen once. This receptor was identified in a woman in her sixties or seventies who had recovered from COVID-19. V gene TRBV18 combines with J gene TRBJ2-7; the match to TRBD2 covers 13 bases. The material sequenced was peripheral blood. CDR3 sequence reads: CASSPRTSGGSYEQYF. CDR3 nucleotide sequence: TGTGCCAGCTCACCACGGACTAGCGGGGGCTCCTACGAGCAGTACTTC.